These 8 T cell receptor beta chains originate from one sample sequenced in a study of T cell responses to AZD1222 COVID-19 vaccine. Libraries were prepared by immunoSEQ multiplex PCR; TCRdb keeps only in-frame clonotypes and omits some of them. Of 150,000 to 200,000 clones in the sample, roughly nine tenths are singletons; the top ten hold 3.6%. Here the sequenced sample was peripheral blood, taken 28 days after the second dose of the MenACWY control vaccine. These TCRs come from an adult who received the MenACWY meningococcal vaccine as a control.

CDR3 in amino acids: CASSLWWSGCGEQYF. The CDR3 nucleotides are TGTGCCAGCAGCTTATGGTGGTCAGGGTGCGGCGAGCAGTACTTC. The chain links TRBV7-4 to TRBJ2-7; the D gene is possibly TRBD1 (5 bases). V was trimmed by 2 bases and J by 6 bases, leaving 17 bases between them. Germline V gene sequence: CDR1 SGHVT, CDR2 SQSDAQ. The length of the CDR3 is 15 residues.

The V and J genes are TRBV7-2 and TRBJ1-1; D gene unclear. Germline CDR1 and CDR2: SGHTA and FQGNSA. Trimming left V 1 base short and J 6 bases short, with 12 bases between. The CDR3 runs to 14 residues. The CDR3 sequence: CASSLGRRQAEAFF. CDR3 DNA: TGTGCCAGCAGCTTAGGGAGGCGTCAGGCTGAAGCTTTCTTT.

This chain connects TRBV9 to TRBJ2-4, with D uncertain. Germline-derived CDR1 and CDR2 are SGDLS and YYNGEE. V lost 0 bases, J lost 0 bases, and 1 base lay in between. This CDR3 region has 13 residues. CDR3 sequence reads: CASSVGAKNIQYF. In DNA form, the CDR3 reads TGTGCCAGCAGCGTAGGAGCCAAAAACATTCAGTACTTC.

V and J are TRBV9 and TRBJ2-7; a weak D match, TRBD2 (7 bases). V lost 4 bases and J 3 bases, leaving 14 bases between the germline ends. There are 14 residues in the CDR3. CDR1 is SGDLS, CDR2 YYNGEE, per germline. This CDR3 is CASSLRGAGYEQYF. CDR3 nucleotide sequence: TGTGCCAGCAGCCTTCGGGGGGCGGGCTACGAGCAGTACTTC.

The table lists this clone with a few counts. This chain joins TRBV27 and TRBJ2-2; D unclear. From germline, CDR1 is MNHEY and CDR2 SMNVEV (reference sequence). The CDR3 length is 14 residues. V gave up 5 bases and J gave up 0 bases, with 7 bases separating them. CDR3 in amino acids: CASSQTSNTGELFF. The CDR3, as DNA: TGTGCCAGCAGTCAGACGTCGAACACCGGGGAGCTGTTTTTT.

The J gene is TRBJ2-2, the V gene TRBV29-1, with no clear D. V was clipped by 3 bases and J by 7 bases, with 15 bases between them. This CDR3 is built from 14 residues. Germline V gene lookup returns CDR1 SQVTM and CDR2 ANQGSEA. This chain's CDR3 is CSVDWPRSGGELFF. The CDR3 DNA sequence: TGCAGCGTTGATTGGCCCCGTTCAGGCGGGGAGCTGTTTTTT.

The V gene is TRBV6-6, the J gene TRBJ2-2; D not resolved. Germline-derived CDR1 and CDR2 are MNHNY and SVGAGI (reference sequence). V was shortened by 2 bases and J by 0 bases, with 10 bases between the two germline ends. This CDR3 has 16 amino acids. The CDR3 DNA reads TGTGCCAGCAGTTACAGGATACCCTCGAACACCGGGGAGCTGTTTTTT. Residues: CASSYRIPSNTGELFF.

The chain recombines TRBV6-5 with TRBJ2-7; D not resolved. The V end was cut by 8 bases, the J end by 2 bases, with 19 bases between. CDR3 length equals 15 residues. The germline V gene has CDR1 MNHEY and CDR2 SVGAGI. CDR3 sequence (DNA): TGTGCCAGCTCCCAAGCAGTCCGGCAAGCCTACGAGCAGTACTTC. It specifies CASSQAVRQAYEQYF.